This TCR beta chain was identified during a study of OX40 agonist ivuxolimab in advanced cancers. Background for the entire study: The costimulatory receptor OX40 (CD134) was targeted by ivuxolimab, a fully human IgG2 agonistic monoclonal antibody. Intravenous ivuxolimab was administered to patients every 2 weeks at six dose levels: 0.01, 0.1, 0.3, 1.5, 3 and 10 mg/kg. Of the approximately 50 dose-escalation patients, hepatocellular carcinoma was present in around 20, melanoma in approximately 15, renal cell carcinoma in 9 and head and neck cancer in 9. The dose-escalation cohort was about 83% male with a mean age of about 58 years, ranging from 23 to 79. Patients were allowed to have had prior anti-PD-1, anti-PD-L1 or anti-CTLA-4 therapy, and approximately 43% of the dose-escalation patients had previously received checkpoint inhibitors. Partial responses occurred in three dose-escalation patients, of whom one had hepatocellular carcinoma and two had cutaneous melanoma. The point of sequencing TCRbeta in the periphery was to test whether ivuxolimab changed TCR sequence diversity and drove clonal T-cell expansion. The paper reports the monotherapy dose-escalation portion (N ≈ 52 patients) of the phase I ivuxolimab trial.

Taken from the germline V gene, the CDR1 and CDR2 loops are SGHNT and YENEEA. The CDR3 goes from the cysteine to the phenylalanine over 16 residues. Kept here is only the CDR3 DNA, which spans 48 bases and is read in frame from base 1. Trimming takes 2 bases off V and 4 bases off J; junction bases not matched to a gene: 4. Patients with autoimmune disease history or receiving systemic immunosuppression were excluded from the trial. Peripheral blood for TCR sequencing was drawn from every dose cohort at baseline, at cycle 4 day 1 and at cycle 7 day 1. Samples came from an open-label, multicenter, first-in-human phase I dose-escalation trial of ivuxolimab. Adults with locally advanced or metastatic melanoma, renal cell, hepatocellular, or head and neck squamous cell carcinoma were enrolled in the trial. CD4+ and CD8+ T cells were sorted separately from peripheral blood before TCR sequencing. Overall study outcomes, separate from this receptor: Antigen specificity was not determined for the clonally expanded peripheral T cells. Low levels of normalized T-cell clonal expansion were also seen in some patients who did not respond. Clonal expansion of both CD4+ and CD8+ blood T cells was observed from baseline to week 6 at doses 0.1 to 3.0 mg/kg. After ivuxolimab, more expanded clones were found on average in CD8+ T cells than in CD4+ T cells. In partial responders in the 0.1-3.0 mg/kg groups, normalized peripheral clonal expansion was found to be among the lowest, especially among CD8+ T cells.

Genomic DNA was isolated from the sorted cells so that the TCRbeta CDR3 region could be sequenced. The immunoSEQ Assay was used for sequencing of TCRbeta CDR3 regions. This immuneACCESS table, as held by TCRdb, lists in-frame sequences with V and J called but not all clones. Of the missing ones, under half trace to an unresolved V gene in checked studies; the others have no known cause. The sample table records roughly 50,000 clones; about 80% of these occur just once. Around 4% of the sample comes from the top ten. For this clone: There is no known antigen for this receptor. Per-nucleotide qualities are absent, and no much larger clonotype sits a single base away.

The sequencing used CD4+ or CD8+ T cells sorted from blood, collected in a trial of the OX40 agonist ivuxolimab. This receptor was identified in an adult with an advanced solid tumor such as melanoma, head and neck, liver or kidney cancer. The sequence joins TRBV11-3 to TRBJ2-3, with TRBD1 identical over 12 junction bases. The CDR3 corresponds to CASSLMGQGAADTQYF. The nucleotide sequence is TGTGCCAGCAGCTTAATGGGACAGGGGGCCGCAGATACGCAGTATTTT. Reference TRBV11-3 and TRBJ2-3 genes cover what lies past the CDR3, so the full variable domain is EAGVVQSPRYKIIEKKQPVAFWCNPISGHNTLYWYLQNLGQGPELLIRYENEEAVDDSQLPKDRFSAERLKGVDSTLKIQPAELGDSAVYLCASSLMGQGAADTQYFGPGTRLTVL.